What follows are 3 T cell receptor beta chains derived from one specimen sequenced in a study of blood T cell repertoires in COVID-19. Measured with immunoSEQ multiplex PCR; TCRdb has only the in-frame clones, and not every one. Of almost 35,000 clones in the sample, roughly three quarters are singletons; the top ten hold under 35%. The sequencing input was peripheral blood. The receptors originated from an elderly man with acute or convalescent COVID-19.

The rearrangement joins TRBV6-6 to TRBJ2-7; 7 nucleotides align to TRBD2. The V gene's germline CDR1 is MNHNY and CDR2 SVGAGI (reference sequence). This CDR3 region has 14 residues. Trimming removed 0 bases from V and 6 bases from J; junction bases left unmatched: 5. This chain's CDR3 is CASSYSGGVSEQYF. The CDR3, as DNA: TGTGCCAGCAGTTACTCGGGAGGGGTAAGCGAGCAGTACTTC.

The gene calls are TRBV7-3 and TRBJ2-7, with 8 bases lining up with TRBD2. The CDR3 is 14 residues long. Per the germline V gene, CDR1 is SGHTA and CDR2 is FQGTGA. The ends lost 5 bases at V and 5 bases at J; junction bases unmatched: 8. The CDR3 loop reads CASSPSGSQDEQYF. The CDR3 DNA reads as TGTGCCAGCAGCCCGAGCGGGAGTCAGGACGAGCAGTACTTC.

The chain couples TRBV28 to TRBJ1-1; 7 bases line up with TRBD1. CDR3 length: 15 amino acids. The V gene end was trimmed by 6 bases and the J gene end by 3 bases; junction bases not matched to a gene: 10. Germline V lookup: CDR1 MDHEN, CDR2 SYDVKM. The CDR3 spells CASRFSTGRYTEAFF. The DNA of the CDR3 is TGTGCCAGCAGGTTTTCGACAGGGCGTTACACTGAAGCTTTCTTT.